This note documents a single T cell receptor beta chain sequence. The antigen it recognizes is unknown. Per-base quality was not reported, and no clone a single base away is much larger than it. Collaborating institutions collected whole blood in K2EDTA tubes following their own protocols. For TCRbeta analysis, collaborators shipped samples as frozen whole blood, isolated PBMCs, or DNA extracted from either of those sample types. These data come from a study of blood T cell repertoires in COVID-19 (dated by TCRdb to the early 2020s). Notes on the research overall: The collaborator samples originated in the United States, Italy and Spain and spanned the acute and convalescent phases of COVID-19. The material from the prospective study consisted of cDNA or gDNA derived from T cells, B-cell-depleted T cells, or PBMCs. Deeply sampled blood TCRbeta repertoires from subjects exposed to, actively infected with, or recovered from COVID-19 were included in the dataset. A freely available public database, intended as a resource for researchers studying the immune response to SARS-CoV-2, is where the repertoires were released. The samples were drawn from the first 160 participants of the ongoing ImmuneRACE study and from over 950 subjects provided by 6 global collaborators. A de-identified subject ID, COVID-19 status, age in years and sex were almost always included in the sample metadata. Where available, HLA class I and class II types were obtained from metadata supplied by the sample provider rather than from assay-based typing.

What the study reported, not specific to this receptor: How much clinical and demographic metadata was included differed by source and by participant, and the metadata was provided uncurated.

TCRbeta CDR3 regions were amplified from genomic DNA by means of the immunoSEQ Assay, a bias-controlled multiplex PCR. Processing in the source paper ran as follows. The number of nucleated cells in each sample was estimated by amplification of reference gene primers within the assay. To quantify the absolute abundance of each unique TCRbeta CDR3 rearrangement, sequence reads were collapsed and filtered. Productive Simpson clonality was computed per sample as the square root of Simpson's diversity index over productive rearrangements. The table was pulled from immuneACCESS by TCRdb, which kept in-frame rearrangements only. Such tables lose some clones; where checked, under half of the loss comes from unresolved V genes, and the rest has no known cause. That table gives V, J and clone size, and the DNA gave D and trimming. The sample table contains about 85,000 clones; only one count was recorded for about 92% of them. The top ten clones comprise 2% to 3% of the sample.

The V and J ends are trimmed by 5 bases and 0 bases, leaving 18 bases between them. The CDR3 runs 16 amino acids, cysteine and valine included. Solely the CDR3 DNA is kept, with 48 bases framed from the first base. The sequenced material came from peripheral blood. The TCR was taken from a man aged 45-60 years with acute or convalescent COVID-19. The chain employs TRBV5-3 and TRBJ2-7; TRBD2 is a weak D gene call, 7 bases matching. TRBV5-3 is an ORF, and what it does is uncertain. The nucleotides read TGTGCCAGAAGTGACCGGGGGGCTCCCATCTCCTACGAGCAGTACGTC. Its translation reads: CARSDRGAPISYEQYV.